This TCR beta chain comes out of a study of blood T cell repertoires in COVID-19. Study-level background: Sources were T cells, B-cell-depleted T cells, or PBMCs; the material itself was cDNA or gDNA.

Authors' processing steps: Nucleated cell number was recorded as an estimate derived from reference gene primer amplification. Produced via immunoSEQ multiplex PCR; TCRdb's table is partial and in-frame only. V, J and clone size derive from that table, while D and trimming were established from the DNA sequence. The table lists 130,000 or so clones, almost 90% of them singletons. Germline values: CDR1 SGDLS, CDR2 YYNGEE. Deletions cut 4 bases from V and 5 bases from J, with 18 bases between. The CDR3 covers 16 residues. This receptor was obtained from a woman in her sixties with acute or convalescent COVID-19. The chain recombines TRBV9 with TRBJ2-2, with D possibly TRBD1 on 6 matching bases. Sequencing was done on a sample of peripheral blood. Here the CDR3 DNA reads TGTGCCAGCAGCCGAAGGGGGTCTGAGTTAACCGGGGAGCTGTTTTTT. Translating gives CASSRRGSELTGELFF.